This passage covers 21 T cell receptor beta chains from one sample sequenced in a study of blood T cell repertoires in COVID-19. TCRdb's copy holds only in-frame clones and misses some; the assay was immunoSEQ multiplex PCR. The sample lists under 550,000 clones; about 90% were seen once. Sequencing used peripheral blood. The receptors shown here come from a man aged 18-30 years with COVID-19, enrolled during active disease.

The table lists this clone with a count of one. The rearrangement joins TRBV7-9 to TRBJ2-7, with 9 bases fitting TRBD2. CDR1 and CDR2 from the germline V gene are SEHNR and FQNEAQ (reference sequence). V lost 5 bases and J lost 7; bases outside the gene matches: 9. There are 14 residues in the CDR3. DNA for the CDR3: TGTGCCAGCAGCACCCAAGCGGGGGGCCGAGAGCAGTACTTC. The encoded protein is CASSTQAGGREQYF.

The rearrangement joins TRBV5-1 to TRBJ2-2, with 7 nucleotides matching TRBD1. Trimming removed 7 bases from V and 2 bases from J; junction bases left unmatched: 5. The CDR3 length is 14 residues. Germline CDR1 reads SGHRS; CDR2 reads YFSETQ. In DNA, the CDR3 is TGCGCCAGCGAGGGGGCGGAAAACACCGGGGAGCTGTTTTTT. It is translated as CASEGAENTGELFF.

V and J are TRBV27 and TRBJ1-3; D might be TRBD1 (5 bases). The CDR3 covers 14 residues. Per the germline V gene, CDR1 is MNHEY and CDR2 is SMNVEV (reference sequence). V dropped 3 bases and J dropped 2 bases, with 8 bases sitting between them. The CDR3 DNA sequence: TGTGCCAGCAGTTTGGGGGGTACTGGAAACACCATATATTTT. This sequence encodes CASSLGGTGNTIYF.

This sequence joins TRBV5-1 and TRBJ2-7; D is possibly TRBD1 (5 bases). V was trimmed by 3 bases and J by 2 bases, leaving 9 bases between them. CDR1 and CDR2 (germline): SGHRS, YFSETQ. This CDR3 is 13 amino acids long. The CDR3 protein is CASSSGFPYEQYF. Here the CDR3 DNA reads TGCGCCAGCAGCTCAGGGTTCCCCTACGAGCAGTACTTC.

The rearrangement joins TRBV3-1 (or the pseudogene TRBV3-2) to TRBJ2-2; D remains ambiguous. Trimming shortened V by 0 bases and J by 4 bases, and 6 bases separated the two germline ends. CDR1 LGHDT and CDR2 YNNKEL come from the germline V gene (reference sequence). CDR3 length: 14 residues. CDR3 nucleotide sequence: TGTGCCAGCAGCCAAGATACTGGCACCGGGGAGCTGTTTTTT. This codes for CASSQDTGTGELFF.

J is TRBJ2-3 and V is TRBV5-1, with 9 bases fitting TRBD2. The CDR3 length is 16 residues. V lost 1 base and J lost 6; bases outside the gene matches: 9. CDR1 and CDR2 (germline): SGHRS, YFSETQ. The CDR3, as DNA: TGCGCCAGCAGCTTGTTGGGCGGGAGGGCAACTGATACGCAGTATTTT. It specifies CASSLLGGRATDTQYF.

V gene TRBV5-5 combines with J gene TRBJ2-1; 10 bases align to TRBD2. The J segment lost 9 bases and the V segment lost 7 bases, leaving 7 bases of the junction unmatched. The CDR3 totals 13 residues. Germline V gene data show CDR1 as SGHKS and CDR2 as YYEKEE (reference sequence). The CDR3 region is CASEASGSSEQFF. DNA of the CDR3: TGTGCCAGCGAGGCTAGCGGGAGTTCTGAGCAGTTCTTC.

Of note for this clone: Other nucleotide sequences from this sample produce the same CDR3. V is TRBV12-3 or TRBV12-4 and J is TRBJ2-1; D is possibly TRBD2 (5 bases). V was pared by 3 bases and J by 12 bases, with 12 bases between. The CDR3 extends over 12 amino acids. CDR3 loop: CASSLSGSGQFF. Written as DNA, the CDR3 is TGTGCCAGCAGTTTGAGCGGAAGCGGGCAGTTCTTC.

This clone appeared a single time. The rearrangement uses TRBV7-2 and TRBJ2-1; 11 bases map to TRBD2. The V segment lost 4 bases and the J segment 9 bases; nucleotides outside the gene matches: 8. The CDR3 covers 15 residues. Per the germline V gene, CDR1 is SGHTA and CDR2 is FQGNSA. CDR3 in amino acids: CASSYTSGGGLEQFF. CDR3 nucleotide sequence: TGTGCCAGCAGCTATACTAGCGGGGGTGGTCTTGAGCAGTTCTTC.

The chain is built from TRBV10-1 and TRBJ2-7; D possibly corresponds to TRBD1 (6 bases). This CDR3 has 14 amino acids. The V end was cut by 7 bases, the J end by 2 bases, with 15 bases between. The germline V gene encodes CDR1 WNHNN and CDR2 SYGVQD (reference sequence). CDR3 in DNA: TGCGCCAGCATCCTCCGGGACACGACCTACGAGCAGTACTTC. It specifies CASILRDTTYEQYF.

The V gene is TRBV7-8, the J gene TRBJ2-7, with D possibly being TRBD1 (6 bases). Per the germline V gene, CDR1 is SGHVS and CDR2 is FQNEAQ. The CDR3 loop spans 14 amino acids. Trimming took 1 base from V and 6 from J, leaving 13 bases between them. For the CDR3, the DNA is TGTGCCAGCAGCTTAGTGGGACAAGGGGGCGAGCAGTACTTC. Translated, it gives CASSLVGQGGEQYF.

The chain recombines TRBV30 with TRBJ2-1, with TRBD2 matching 10 bases. From germline, CDR1 is GTSNPN and CDR2 SVGIG (reference sequence). V gave up 2 bases and J gave up 8 bases; unmatched junction bases: 18. The CDR3 length is 18 residues. CDR3 region: CAWSRVAGGLGGLDEQFF. The CDR3 bases are TGTGCCTGGAGTCGGGTAGCGGGAGGTCTCGGCGGATTGGATGAGCAGTTCTTC. Filled out from reference TRBV30 and TRBJ2-1, the complete variable domain reads SQTIHQWPATLVQPVGSPLSLECTVEGTSNPNLYWYRQAAGRGLQLLFYSVGIGQISSEVPQNLSASRPQDRQFILSSKKLLLSDSGFYLCAWSRVAGGLGGLDEQFFGPGTRLTVL.

V gene TRBV7-2 combines with J gene TRBJ2-5; 11 nucleotides align to TRBD2. V lost 2 bases, J lost 5 bases, and 4 bases stayed unmatched. Per the germline V gene, CDR1 is SGHTA and CDR2 is FQGNSA. The CDR3 is 15 amino acids. CDR3 nucleotides: TGTGCCAGCAGCTTAAGGACTAGCGGGTGGGAGACCCAGTACTTC. Translated, it gives CASSLRTSGWETQYF. Based on the CDR3 plus reference TRBV7-2 and TRBJ2-5, the full variable domain is GAGVSQSPSNKVTEKGKDVELRCDPISGHTALYWYRQSLGQGLEFLIYFQGNSAPDKSGLPSDRFSAERTGGSVSTLTIQRTQQEDSAVYLCASSLRTSGWETQYFGPGTRLLVL.

The genes are TRBV30 and TRBJ2-5, with TRBD2 identical over 15 bases. CDR1 and CDR2 (germline): GTSNPN, SVGIG (reference sequence). Germline trimming cut 0 bases from V and 5 bases from J; bases unmatched to any gene: 7. The CDR3 extends over 17 amino acids. CDR3: CAWSVGLAGGPRETQYF. The CDR3 bases are TGTGCCTGGAGTGTTGGACTAGCGGGAGGGCCTAGGGAGACCCAGTACTTC.

The chain combines TRBV4-1 with TRBJ2-7; the D is unclear. This CDR3 has 14 residues. Germline V gene lookup returns CDR1 MGHRA and CDR2 YSYEKL. The V end lost 0 bases, the J end lost 1 base, and 7 bases lay between the germline ends. CDR3 DNA sequence: TGCGCCAGCAGCCAAGATGAGCGTTCCTACGAGCAGTACTTC. Its protein is CASSQDERSYEQYF.

The genes are TRBV20-1 and TRBJ2-6; D gene ambiguous. This CDR3 comprises 13 residues. Per germline, CDR1 DFQATT and CDR2 SNEGSKA (reference sequence). V was shortened by 3 bases and J by 2 bases, with 5 bases between the two germline ends. The DNA of the CDR3 is TGCAGTGCTAGTTCGGCTGGGGCCAACGTCCTGACTTTC. Residues: CSASSAGANVLTF.

The chain employs TRBV11-3 and TRBJ2-5; D remains unclear. Per germline, CDR1 SGHNT and CDR2 YENEEA. V dropped 2 bases and J dropped 5 bases, with 15 bases sitting between them. CDR3 length equals 15 residues. The CDR3 sequence is CASSLRSGYLETQYF. In DNA form, the CDR3 reads TGTGCCAGCAGCTTACGCTCGGGTTATCTGGAGACCCAGTACTTC.

This chain connects TRBV20-1 to TRBJ1-5, with no clear D. Between the trimmed V and J ends, which lost 3 bases and 3 bases, there was a span of 9 bases. The CDR3 is 13 residues long. CDR1 is DFQATT, CDR2 SNEGSKA, per germline (reference sequence). The chain's CDR3 is CSASIDNNQPQHF. In DNA, the CDR3 is TGCAGTGCTAGTATAGATAACAATCAGCCCCAGCATTTT.

The V gene is TRBV13, the J gene TRBJ2-2; D perhaps matches TRBD1 (5 bases). The CDR3 is 14 residues long. Looked up from germline, CDR1 is PRHDT and CDR2 is FYEKMQ (reference sequence). V was shortened by 7 bases and J by 1 base, with 10 bases between the two germline ends. The CDR3 nucleotides are TGTGCCAGCACTGAAGGACAGAACACCGGGGAGCTGTTTTTT. Translation: CASTEGQNTGELFF.

The gene calls are TRBV10-2 and TRBJ2-7, with TRBD1 identical over 7 bases. Losses at the gene ends were 5 bases for V and 0 bases for J; bases not matched to a gene: 7. The CDR3 is made up of 15 amino acids. Per the germline V gene, CDR1 is WSHSY and CDR2 is SAAADI. CDR3 loop: CASSIRQGSSYEQYF. The CDR3 DNA reads as TGCGCCAGCAGTATACGACAGGGTAGCTCCTACGAGCAGTACTTC.

The chain employs TRBV7-2 and TRBJ2-1; 7 nucleotides align to TRBD1. This CDR3 has 11 residues. CDR1 and CDR2 from the germline V gene are SGHTA and FQGNSA. The J segment lost 12 bases and the V segment lost 6 bases, leaving 5 bases of the junction unmatched. The CDR3 region is CASSPNRGQFF. CDR3 DNA: TGTGCCAGCAGTCCCAACAGGGGGCAGTTCTTC.